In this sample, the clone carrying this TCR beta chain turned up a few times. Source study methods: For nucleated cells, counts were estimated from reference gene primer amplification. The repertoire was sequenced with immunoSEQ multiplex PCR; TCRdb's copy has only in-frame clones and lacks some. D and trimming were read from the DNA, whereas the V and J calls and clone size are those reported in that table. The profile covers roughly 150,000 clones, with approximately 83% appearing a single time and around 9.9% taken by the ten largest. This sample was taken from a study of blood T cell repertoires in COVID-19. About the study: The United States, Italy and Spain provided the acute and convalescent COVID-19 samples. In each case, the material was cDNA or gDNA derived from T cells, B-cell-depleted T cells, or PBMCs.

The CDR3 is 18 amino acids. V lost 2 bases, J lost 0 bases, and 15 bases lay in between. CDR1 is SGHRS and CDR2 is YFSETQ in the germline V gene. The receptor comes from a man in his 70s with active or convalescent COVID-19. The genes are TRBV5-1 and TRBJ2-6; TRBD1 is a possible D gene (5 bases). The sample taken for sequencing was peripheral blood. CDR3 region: CASSLGAVRGSGANVLTF. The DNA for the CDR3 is TGCGCCAGCAGCTTAGGGGCAGTTCGAGGCTCTGGGGCCAACGTCCTGACTTTC.